The rows below give T cell receptor beta chains drawn from one sample of a study of regulatory T cells in long-lasting Graves disease. MiXCR, run by TCRdb on the multiplex PCR reads, gives a single entry per CDR3 protein. The sample comprises approximately 350,000 distinct CDR3 sequences, around 16% of which are singletons, and 20% rests with the top ten. This sample also appeared in a second study, on T cells in Graves' hyperthyroidism and ophthalmopathy.

The material sequenced was peripheral blood mononuclear cells (PBMCs), taken at new diagnosis, from a patient treated with antithyroid drugs. These receptors originate from a woman in her late teens or twenties with Graves disease. The CDR3 runs from the conserved cysteine through the conserved F or W. The D gene is left open where the match is weak. Not all rows give a size; the values are once, few, many and, for expanded clones, a class.

many,-,TRBJ1-1,TRBV12-3/TRBV12-4,CASTLGSPNAEAFF,TGTGCCAGCACCCTAGGGAGCCCCAACGCTGAAGCTTTCTTT
many,-,TRBJ1-1,TRBV28,CAGRTGGTEAFF,TGTGCCGGCCGGACTGGAGGGACTGAAGCTTTCTTT
-,-,TRBJ2-1,TRBV20-1,CSARLGVEQFF,TGCAGTGCTAGGCTTGGAGTAGAGCAGTTCTTC
many,-,TRBJ2-3,TRBV5-1,CATGVQDTQYF,TGCGCCACCGGGGTACAAGATACGCAGTATTTT
few,TRBD1,TRBJ1-3,TRBV12-3/TRBV12-4,CASSLRQGARNTIYF,TGTGCCAGCAGTTTAAGACAGGGGGCTCGAAACACCATATATTTT
few,TRBD1,TRBJ1-6,TRBV7-6,CASSLNRGSASNSPLHF,TGTGCCAGCAGCTTGAACAGGGGCTCGGCTAGTAATTCACCCCTCCACTTT
-,-,TRBJ1-6,TRBV5-1,CASSLDPVNSPLHF,TGCGCCAGCAGCTTGGACCCCGTTAATTCACCCCTCCACTTT
many,-,TRBJ2-1,TRBV11-1,CASSLTARQFF,TGTGCCAGCAGCCTGACGGCCCGGCAGTTCTTC
-,TRBD1,TRBJ2-7,TRBV4-1,CASRNLGGTGTYEQYF,TGCGCCAGCAGAAACCTAGGAGGGACAGGGACCTACGAGCAGTACTTC
many,-,TRBJ2-7,TRBV2,CASTKGGSETYEQYF,TGTGCCAGCACCAAAGGGGGTAGCGAGACCTACGAGCAGTACTTC
many,-,TRBJ1-1,TRBV10-3,CAIRPANTEAFF,TGTGCCATCAGACCAGCGAACACTGAAGCTTTCTTT
many,-,TRBJ2-3,TRBV4-1,CASSQDRGDTQYF,TGCGCCAGCAGCCAAGATCGGGGAGATACGCAGTATTTT
-,TRBD1,TRBJ1-1,TRBV11-2,CASSLAHRTGLVQAFF,TGTGCCAGCAGCTTAGCGCACAGGACAGGGCTGGTCCAAGCTTTCTTT
few,-,TRBJ1-1,TRBV14,CASSQEISGQWTEAFF,TGTGCCAGCAGCCAAGAGATTTCCGGACAGTGGACTGAAGCTTTCTTT
many,-,TRBJ1-1,TRBV4-1,CASSQLRGNTEAFF,TGCGCCAGCAGCCAACTTCGGGGGAACACTGAAGCTTTCTTT
many,-,TRBJ1-1,TRBV7-8,CASSLDSSRNTEAFF,TGTGCCAGCAGCTTAGACTCGTCACGTAACACTGAAGCTTTCTTT
many,TRBD2,TRBJ2-1,TRBV19,CASSRSSGGAYEQFF,TGTGCCAGTAGTAGGAGTAGCGGGGGGGCCTATGAGCAGTTCTTC
many,-,TRBJ2-1,TRBV7-2,CASSLVVGGLSNEQFF,TGTGCCAGCAGCTTAGTGGTGGGGGGACTTAGCAATGAGCAGTTCTTC
many,TRBD1,TRBJ2-7,TRBV12-3/TRBV12-4,CASTTGGSYEQYF,TGTGCCAGCACCACAGGGGGGAGCTACGAGCAGTACTTC
-,-,TRBJ1-1,TRBV4-1,CASSHLDGEAFF,TGCGCCAGCAGCCACCTGGATGGTGAAGCTTTCTTT
many,-,TRBJ2-2,TRBV11-1,CASSFGRGGTGELFF,TGTGCCAGCAGCTTCGGGAGAGGGGGGACCGGGGAGCTGTTTTTT
-,TRBD1,TRBJ1-5,TRBV28,CASSPYRDRGFNQPQHF,TGTGCCAGCAGCCCATACCGGGACAGGGGGTTCAATCAGCCCCAGCATTTT
few,-,TRBJ2-1,TRBV4-2,CASSQEGGRSYNEQFF,TGTGCCAGCAGCCAAGAAGGTGGGAGAAGCTACAATGAGCAGTTCTTC
many,-,TRBJ1-1,TRBV3-1,CASSTRDSGPEAFF,TGTGCCAGCAGCACGAGGGACTCTGGGCCTGAAGCTTTCTTT
-,-,TRBJ1-1,TRBV2,CASSEARGRNTEAFF,TGTGCCAGCAGTGAAGCCCGGGGCAGGAACACTGAAGCTTTCTTT
many,-,TRBJ1-2,TRBV28,CASSLESGNAYGYTF,TGTGCCAGCAGTTTAGAATCAGGGAACGCCTATGGCTACACCTTC
many,-,TRBJ1-5,TRBV28,CASSFGTRGGNQPQHF,TGTGCCAGCAGTTTCGGGACCAGAGGGGGCAATCAGCCCCAGCATTTT
many,-,TRBJ1-2,TRBV7-8,CASSQTVALNYGYTF,TGTGCCAGCAGCCAAACGGTGGCCCTTAACTATGGCTACACCTTC
few,-,TRBJ2-2,TRBV27,CASSAGSTGELFF,TGTGCCAGCAGCGCAGGGAGCACCGGGGAGCTGTTTTTT
-,-,TRBJ2-5,TRBV24-1,CATSDPAGGETQYF,TGTGCCACCAGTGACCCTGCCGGGGGCGAGACCCAGTACTTC
many,-,TRBJ1-2,TRBV3-1,CASSQELGNYGYTF,TGTGCCAGCAGCCAAGAGCTGGGGAACTATGGCTACACCTTC
many,-,TRBJ2-3,TRBV4-2,CASSLMGAHTDTQYF,TGTGCCAGCAGCCTGATGGGGGCCCACACAGATACGCAGTATTTT
many,TRBD2,TRBJ2-1,TRBV20-1,CSHPAAGGDNEQFF,TGCAGTCACCCGGCAGCGGGGGGGGACAATGAGCAGTTCTTC
-,TRBD1,TRBJ2-2,TRBV6-1,CASRPQGGRGRSGELFF,TGTGCCAGCAGACCTCAAGGGGGCAGGGGGCGCTCCGGGGAGCTGTTTTTT
many,TRBD2,TRBJ2-7,TRBV3-1,CASSPSGSYEQYF,TGTGCCAGCAGCCCTAGCGGCTCCTACGAGCAGTACTTC
few,TRBD2,TRBJ2-7,TRBV10-3,CAISRSGSSHEQYF,TGTGCCATCAGCCGTAGCGGGAGCTCCCACGAGCAGTACTTC
-,-,TRBJ1-1,TRBV5-1,CASSLEPRNTEAFF,TGCGCCAGCAGCTTGGAGCCGAGAAACACTGAAGCTTTCTTT
many,-,TRBJ2-7,TRBV20-1,CSAPKEWSYEQYF,TGCAGTGCCCCCAAAGAGTGGTCCTACGAGCAGTACTTC
many,TRBD2,TRBJ2-1,TRBV11-2,CASSLGLAANEQFF,TGTGCCAGCAGCTTGGGACTAGCGGCCAATGAGCAGTTCTTC
many,TRBD2,TRBJ2-1,TRBV4-2,CASSQDESASGGAHEQFF,TGTGCCAGCAGCCAAGATGAGTCGGCTAGCGGGGGGGCCCATGAGCAGTTCTTC